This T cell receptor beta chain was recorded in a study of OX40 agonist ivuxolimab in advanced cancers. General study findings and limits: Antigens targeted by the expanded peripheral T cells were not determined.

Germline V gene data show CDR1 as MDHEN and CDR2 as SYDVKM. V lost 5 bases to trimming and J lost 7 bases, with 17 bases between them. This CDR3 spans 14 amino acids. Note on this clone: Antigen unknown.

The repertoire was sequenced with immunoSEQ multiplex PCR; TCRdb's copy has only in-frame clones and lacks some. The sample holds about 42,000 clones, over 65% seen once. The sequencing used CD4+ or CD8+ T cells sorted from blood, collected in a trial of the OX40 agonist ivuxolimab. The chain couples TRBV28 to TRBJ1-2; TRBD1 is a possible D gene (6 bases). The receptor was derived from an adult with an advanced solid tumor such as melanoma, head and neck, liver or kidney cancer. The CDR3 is CASSPVGEGVGYTF. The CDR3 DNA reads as TGTGCCAGCAGTCCCGTGGGCGAGGGGGTTGGCTACACCTTC.